Below are 10 T cell receptor beta chains sequenced from a single sample in a study of cytotoxic CD8 clonotypes in ibrutinib-treated CLL. Here immunoSEQ multiplex PCR was the method, and the copy in TCRdb shows in-frame clones only, minus some. The data show over 100,000 clones, with approximately 83% seen just once and about 2.1% held by the top ten. This specimen consisted of PBMCs, obtained after 24 months of ibrutinib treatment. These receptors were taken from a human donor with chronic lymphocytic leukemia.

The chain's CDR3 is CASSLPGGHVGANVLTF. DNA for the CDR3: TGTGCCAGCTCCCTCCCGGGCGGACATGTAGGGGCCAACGTCCTGACTTTC. The chain combines TRBV11-1 with TRBJ2-6; TRBD1 might be the D (5 bases). The CDR3 is 17 amino acids. Germline-derived CDR1 and CDR2 are SGHAT and FQDESV (reference sequence). V lost 8 bases and J lost 4, with 21 bases in between. Full variable domain (rest looked up from reference TRBV11-1 and TRBJ2-6): EAEVAQSPRYKITEKSQAVAFWCDPISGHATLYWYRQILGQGPELLVQFQDESVVDDSQLPKDRFSAERLKGVDSTLKIQPAELGDSAMYLCASSLPGGHVGANVLTFGAGSRLTVL.

This chain uses TRBV5-6 with TRBJ1-1, with D tentatively TRBD1 (6 bases). This CDR3 comprises 13 residues. Trimming stripped 5 bases from V and 1 base from J, with 9 bases between. Germline loops: CDR1 SGHDT, CDR2 YYEEEE. The CDR3 spells CASSQGQNTEAFF. In nucleotides, the CDR3 is TGTGCCAGCAGTCAGGGACAGAACACTGAAGCTTTCTTT.

This rearrangement joins TRBV5-5 to TRBJ2-1; D gene ambiguous. Trimming cost V 0 bases and J 5 bases, with 9 bases left between them. Germline-derived CDR1 and CDR2 are SGHKS and YYEKEE (reference sequence). There are 14 residues in the CDR3. The CDR3 sequence is CASSLEAGNNEQFF. The CDR3 region has the DNA TGTGCCAGCAGCTTGGAAGCAGGTAACAATGAGCAGTTCTTC.

The V call is TRBV5-1, the J call TRBJ2-5; D unclear. V was clipped by 4 bases and J by 2 bases, with 6 bases between them. Germline V CDR1 and CDR2: SGHRS, YFSETQ. The CDR3 contains 12 residues. CDR3 sequence (DNA): TGCGCCAGCAGCCGCGCTCAAGAGACCCAGTACTTC. It encodes CASSRAQETQYF.

The rearrangement joins TRBV4-1 to TRBJ2-1; D is undetermined. This CDR3 has 14 amino acids. CDR1 is MGHRA and CDR2 is YSYEKL in the germline V gene. V was shortened by 2 bases and J by 0 bases, with 5 bases between the two germline ends. Here the CDR3 DNA reads TGCGCCAGCAGCCAAAGTAGCTCCTACAATGAGCAGTTCTTC. Its protein product is CASSQSSSYNEQFF.

This clone was counted between two and nine times. The rearrangement joins TRBV19 to TRBJ1-1; no firm D call. The CDR3 is made up of 13 amino acids. Germline lookup yields CDR1 LNHDA and CDR2 SQIVND (reference sequence). V was pared by 5 bases and J by 4 bases, with 11 bases between. CDR3 region: CASSSVGSTEAFF. In nucleotides, the CDR3 is TGTGCCAGTAGTTCCGTAGGGAGCACTGAAGCTTTCTTT.

The rearrangement joins TRBV29-1 to TRBJ2-7; 7 nucleotides line up with TRBD1. The CDR3 sequence is 12 residues long. The V gene's germline CDR1 is SQVTM and CDR2 ANQGSEA. The V gene end was trimmed by 7 bases and the J gene end by 4 bases; junction bases not matched to a gene: 7. The CDR3 region has the DNA TGCAGCGCCTTAGGGACAGTTTACGAGCAGTACTTC. Translated: CSALGTVYEQYF.

V and J are TRBV18 and TRBJ1-2; the D is unclear. The V end lost 3 bases, the J end lost 1 base, and 21 bases lay between the germline ends. There are 18 residues in the CDR3. Looked up from germline, CDR1 is KGHSH and CDR2 is LQKENI. In nucleotides, the CDR3 is TGTGCCAGCTCACCGGTGGGCAGCCCGCCAAACCTTAACTATGGCTACACCTTC. As protein: CASSPVGSPPNLNYGYTF.

This chain links TRBV4-3 with TRBJ1-2; no definite D call. The CDR3 length is 15 residues. V lost 0 bases to trimming and J lost 4 bases, with 12 bases between them. CDR1 is LGHNA, CDR2 YSLEER, per germline. The CDR3 DNA follows: TGCGCCAGCAGCCAAGATCTCGGTGACCTCTATGGCTACACCTTC. Translating gives CASSQDLGDLYGYTF.

The V call is TRBV7-2, the J call TRBJ1-5, with 7 bases aligning to TRBD1. Germline V gives CDR1 SGHTA, CDR2 FQGNSA. The CDR3 consists of 16 residues. The J segment lost 1 base and the V segment lost 6 bases, leaving 9 bases of the junction unmatched. The CDR3: CASSDQGVGSNQPQHF. The CDR3 nucleotides read TGTGCCAGCAGTGATCAGGGGGTAGGGAGCAATCAGCCCCAGCATTTT.